This T cell receptor beta chain was recovered during a study of blood T cell repertoires in COVID-19. In the study overall: Acute and convalescent COVID-19 specimens originated in the United States, Italy and Spain. From T cells, B-cell-depleted T cells, or PBMCs came the material, which was cDNA or gDNA.

Study processing details: The assay estimated nucleated cells by amplifying reference gene primers. Data came from immunoSEQ multiplex PCR; TCRdb stores just in-frame clones and leaves some out. Clone size and the V and J calls come from that table; the DNA yielded D and trimming. The table has approximately 50,000 clones, 82% seen once. The CDR3 covers 15 residues. Germline CDR1 and CDR2: SEHNR and FQNEAQ (reference sequence). V was shortened by 2 bases and J by 2 bases, with 10 bases between the two germline ends. Patients from Seattle were sampled longitudinally, starting during active infection. The chain combines TRBV7-9 with TRBJ1-5; D ambiguous. This sequence originates from an elderly man with COVID-19, enrolled during active disease. The sample comprised peripheral blood. For the CDR3, the DNA is TGTGCCAGCAGCTTACCCGGGAATGGCAATCAGCCCCAGCATTTT. Translating gives CASSLPGNGNQPQHF.